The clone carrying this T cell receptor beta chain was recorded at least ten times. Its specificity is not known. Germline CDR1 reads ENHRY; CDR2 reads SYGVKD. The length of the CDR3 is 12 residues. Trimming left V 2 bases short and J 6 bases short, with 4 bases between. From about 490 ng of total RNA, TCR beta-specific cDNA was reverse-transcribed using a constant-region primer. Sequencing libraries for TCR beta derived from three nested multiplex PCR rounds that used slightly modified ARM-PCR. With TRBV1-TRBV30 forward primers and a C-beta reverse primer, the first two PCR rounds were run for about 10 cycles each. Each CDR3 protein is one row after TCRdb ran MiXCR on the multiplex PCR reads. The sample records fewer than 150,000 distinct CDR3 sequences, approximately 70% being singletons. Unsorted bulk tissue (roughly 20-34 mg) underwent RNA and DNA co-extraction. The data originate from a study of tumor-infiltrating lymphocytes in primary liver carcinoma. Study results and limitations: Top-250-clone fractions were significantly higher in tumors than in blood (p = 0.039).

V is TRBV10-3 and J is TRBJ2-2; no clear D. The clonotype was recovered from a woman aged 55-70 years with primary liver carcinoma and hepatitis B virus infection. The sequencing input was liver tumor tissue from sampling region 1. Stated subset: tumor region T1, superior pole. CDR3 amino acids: CAISEQSGELFF. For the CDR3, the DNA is TGTGCCATCAGTGAGCAATCCGGGGAGCTGTTTTTT.